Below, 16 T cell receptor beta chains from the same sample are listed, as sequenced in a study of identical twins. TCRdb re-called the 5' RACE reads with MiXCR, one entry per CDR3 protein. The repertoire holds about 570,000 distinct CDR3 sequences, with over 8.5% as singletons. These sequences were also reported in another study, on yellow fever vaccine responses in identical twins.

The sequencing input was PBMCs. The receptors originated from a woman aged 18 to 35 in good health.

CDR3 in amino acids: CASSEAGEGETQYF. CDR3 DNA sequence: TGTGCCAGCAGCGAAGCGGGGGAGGGAGAGACCCAGTACTTC. The chain employs TRBV4-2 and TRBJ2-5; 8 bases align to TRBD2. The length of the CDR3 is 14 residues. V shed 5 bases and J 4 bases; nucleotides not matched to a gene: 6. Germline loops: CDR1 LGHNA, CDR2 YNFKEQ.

Here the CDR3 DNA reads TGCAGTGCTAGAGTGGGACAGGGTCGTAATGAGCAGTTCTTC. The encoded protein is CSARVGQGRNEQFF. V is TRBV20-1 and J is TRBJ2-1; 9 bases match TRBD1. Germline CDR1 reads DFQATT; CDR2 reads SNEGSKA (reference sequence). The CDR3 sequence is 14 residues long. V was clipped by 1 base and J by 7 bases; unmatched bases: 5.

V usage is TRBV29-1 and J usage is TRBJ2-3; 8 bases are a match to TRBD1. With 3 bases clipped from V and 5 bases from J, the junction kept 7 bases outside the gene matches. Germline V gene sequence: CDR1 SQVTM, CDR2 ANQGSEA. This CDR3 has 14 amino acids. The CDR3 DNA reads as TGCAGCGTTGACACCCAGGGGGCGAAAGATACGCAGTATTTT. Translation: CSVDTQGAKDTQYF.

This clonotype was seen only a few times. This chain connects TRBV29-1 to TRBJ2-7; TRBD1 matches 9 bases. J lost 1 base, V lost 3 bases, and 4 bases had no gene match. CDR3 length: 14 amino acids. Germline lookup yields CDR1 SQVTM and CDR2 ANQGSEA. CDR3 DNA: TGCAGCGTTGACTCACAGGGGGCGTCCTACGAGCAGTACTTC. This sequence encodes CSVDSQGASYEQYF.

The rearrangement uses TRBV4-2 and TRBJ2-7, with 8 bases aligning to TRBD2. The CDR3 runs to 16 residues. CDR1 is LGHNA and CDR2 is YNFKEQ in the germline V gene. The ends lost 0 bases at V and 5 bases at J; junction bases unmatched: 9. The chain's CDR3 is CASSQDHREGRHEQYF. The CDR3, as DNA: TGTGCCAGCAGCCAAGATCATCGGGAGGGCCGTCACGAGCAGTACTTC.

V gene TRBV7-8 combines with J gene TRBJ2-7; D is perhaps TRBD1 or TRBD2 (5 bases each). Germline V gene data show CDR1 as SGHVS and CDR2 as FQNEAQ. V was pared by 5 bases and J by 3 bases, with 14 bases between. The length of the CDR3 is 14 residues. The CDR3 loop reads CASSLRDGHYEQYF. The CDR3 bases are TGTGCCAGCAGCCTCCGGGACGGGCACTACGAGCAGTACTTC.

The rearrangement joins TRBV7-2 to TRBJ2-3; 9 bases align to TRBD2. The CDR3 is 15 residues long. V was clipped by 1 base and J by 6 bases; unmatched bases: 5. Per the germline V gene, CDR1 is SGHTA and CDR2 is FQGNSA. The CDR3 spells CASSLGREGRDTQYF. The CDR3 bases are TGTGCCAGCAGCTTAGGGCGGGAGGGTCGCGATACGCAGTATTTT.

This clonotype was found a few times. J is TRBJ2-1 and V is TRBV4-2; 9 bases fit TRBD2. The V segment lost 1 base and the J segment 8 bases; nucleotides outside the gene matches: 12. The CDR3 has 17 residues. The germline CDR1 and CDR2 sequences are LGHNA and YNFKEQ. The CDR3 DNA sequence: TGTGCCAGCAGCCAAGGGGCTGGGACTAGCAATGGCGATGAGCAGTTCTTC. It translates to CASSQGAGTSNGDEQFF.

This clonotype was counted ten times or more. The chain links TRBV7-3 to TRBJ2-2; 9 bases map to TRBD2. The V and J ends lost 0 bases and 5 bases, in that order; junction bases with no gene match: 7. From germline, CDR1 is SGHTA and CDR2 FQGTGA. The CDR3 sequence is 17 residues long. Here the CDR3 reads CASSLTLAGGRTGELFF. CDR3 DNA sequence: TGTGCCAGCAGCTTAACACTAGCGGGCGGAAGAACCGGGGAGCTGTTTTTT.

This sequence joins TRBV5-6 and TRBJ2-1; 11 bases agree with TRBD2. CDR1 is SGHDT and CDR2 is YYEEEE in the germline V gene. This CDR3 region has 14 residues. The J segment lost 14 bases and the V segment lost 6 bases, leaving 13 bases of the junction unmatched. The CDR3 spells CASTILAGVIPEFF. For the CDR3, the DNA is TGTGCCAGCACCATACTAGCGGGGGTTATCCCCGAGTTCTTC.

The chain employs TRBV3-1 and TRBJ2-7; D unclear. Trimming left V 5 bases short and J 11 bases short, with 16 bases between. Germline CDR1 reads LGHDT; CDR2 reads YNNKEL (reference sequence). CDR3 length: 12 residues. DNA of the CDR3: TGTGCCAGCAGCTCACAAACTGGGTACGAGTACTTC. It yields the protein CASSSQTGYEYF.

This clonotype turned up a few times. CDR3 in amino acids: CASSLLQGAFYNEQFF. The CDR3 DNA sequence: TGTGCCAGCAGTTTATTACAGGGGGCTTTCTACAATGAGCAGTTCTTC. V is TRBV28 and J is TRBJ2-1, with TRBD1 matching 9 bases. Germline V CDR1 and CDR2: MDHEN, SYDVKM. The CDR3 runs 16 residues. V lost 1 base, J lost 3 bases, and 4 bases stayed unmatched. Drawing the rest from reference TRBV28 and TRBJ2-1, the complete variable domain is DVKVTQSSRYLVKRTGEKVFLECVQDMDHENMFWYRQDPGLGLRLIYFSYDVKMKEKGDIPEGYSVSREKKERFSLILESASTNQTSMYLCASSLLQGAFYNEQFFGPGTRLTVL.

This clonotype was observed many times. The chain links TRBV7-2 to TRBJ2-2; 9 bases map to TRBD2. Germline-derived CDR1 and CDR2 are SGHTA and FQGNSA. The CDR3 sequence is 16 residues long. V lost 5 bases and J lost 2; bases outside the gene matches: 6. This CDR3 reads CASSPGLAVNTGELFF. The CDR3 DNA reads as TGTGCCAGCAGCCCGGGACTAGCAGTTAACACCGGGGAGCTGTTTTTT.

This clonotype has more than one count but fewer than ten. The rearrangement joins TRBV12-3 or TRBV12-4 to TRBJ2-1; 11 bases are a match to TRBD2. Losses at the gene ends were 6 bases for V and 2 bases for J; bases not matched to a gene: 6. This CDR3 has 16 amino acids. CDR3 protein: CASRLGLAVPYNEQFF. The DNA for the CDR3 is TGTGCCAGCAGGCTGGGACTAGCGGTTCCCTACAATGAGCAGTTCTTC.

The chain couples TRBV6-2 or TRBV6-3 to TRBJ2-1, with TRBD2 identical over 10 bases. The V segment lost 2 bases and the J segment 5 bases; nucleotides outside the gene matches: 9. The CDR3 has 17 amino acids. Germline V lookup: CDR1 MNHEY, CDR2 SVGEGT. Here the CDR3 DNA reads TGTGCCAGCAGTTACATACCGCTAGCGGGAGCGGACAATGAGCAGTTCTTC. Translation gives CASSYIPLAGADNEQFF.

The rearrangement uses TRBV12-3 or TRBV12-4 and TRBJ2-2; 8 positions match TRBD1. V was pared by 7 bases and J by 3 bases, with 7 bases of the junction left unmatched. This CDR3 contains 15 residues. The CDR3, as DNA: TGTGCCAGCAATATCGACAGGGGAGACACCGGGGAGCTGTTTTTT. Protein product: CASNIDRGDTGELFF.